This TCR beta chain was recovered during a study of beta chain features in type 1 diabetes (dated by TCRdb to the late 2010s). Concerning the study at large: Mean age, gender distribution, total cell number and subset yield did not differ between patients and healthy donors. A total of approximately 100,000,000 sorted cells were examined across all samples, and the number of cells per subset was strongly correlated with RNA yield. In the study, TCRB repertoires of sorted circulating CD4+ T cell subsets from recently diagnosed type 1 diabetes patients were compared with those of matched healthy donors. Regulatory and stem cell-like memory subsets were isolated from only 8 patients and roughly eight healthy donors, whereas naive and central memory subsets came from all 28 donors. The paper as a whole reports these results and caveats: Because small numbers of individuals were included in the HLA sub-analyses, any influence of HLA type on TCRB rearrangement was left unresolved. Because cDNA rather than genomic DNA was sequenced, highly expressing activated cells could have been over-represented, although no difference in activation and CD3 levels was found between groups. At VDJ recombination sites, patients with type 1 diabetes made fewer insertions and deleted more nucleotides, a pattern implying thymic rearrangement abnormalities. Type 1 diabetes patients showed a moderate but significant shortening of TCRB CDR3 length in all four CD4+ subsets. Naive, central memory and regulatory TCRB repertoires appeared to be more alike among patients than among healthy donors. Shorter templates might be favored by PCR, yet because patient and control samples were amplified and corrected together, any such skew would affect both groups equally.

About this clone itself: The target of this receptor is not known. It has no much larger one-base neighbor in the sample; base qualities were not kept.

From each donor, a single peripheral blood sample of approximately 0.11 L on average was drawn into heparinised tubes. Naive, central memory, regulatory and stem cell-like memory CD4+ T cells were sorted on a BD FACSAria II using a panel including CD45RO, CCR7, CD25, CD127, CD95 and CD27. All sorted populations exceeded 98% purity. PBMCs were isolated immediately by Lymphoprep density gradient centrifugation and stained directly without culture. Samples were stained and sorted in pairs, with one healthy donor and one patient per experiment, so that batch effects were minimized. The High Capacity cDNA Reverse Transcription Kit was used to reverse transcribe all of the isolated RNA, meaning that expressed TCRB transcripts were what got sequenced. Deep immunoSEQ sequencing was performed on naive, central memory and regulatory T cell samples, with an average of roughly 3.6 million total reads per sample. Sorted cells were lysed in RLT buffer and RNA was extracted with DNase-treated RNeasy Micro or Mini kits, depending on cell number. To prevent cross-contamination, each cell subset was processed individually, whereas patient and healthy donor samples were processed jointly. TCRB sequences were amplified from cDNA with the immunoSEQ multiplex PCR, producing 87-bp fragments spanning the CDR3 region. Sequencing of the amplicons was done on the Illumina HiSeq platform. The authors' analysis ran thus. PCR bias was corrected computationally using synthetic template baselines, and reads within Hamming distance 2 were collapsed, with unmergeable singletons discarded. Reads were aligned against IMGT to assign V, D and J genes, CDR3 length and insertions or deletions at six rearrangement sites. Within each subset, clonotype counts were normalized to the number of sorted cells before true diversity and Gini coefficients were calculated with the tcR R package. Repertoire sharing was quantified using the overlap coefficient calculated on TCRB nucleotide sequences. As a proxy for the pre-selection repertoire, out-of-frame TCRB sequences from naive cells were analyzed. This immuneACCESS table, as held by TCRdb, lists in-frame sequences with V and J called but not all clones. Of the missing ones, under half trace to an unresolved V gene in checked studies; the others have no known cause. That table gives V, J and clone size, and the DNA gave D and trimming. Present in this sample are approximately 250,000 clones, around 24% of which were seen just once. The ten largest clones represent over 0.01% of the sample.

The germline V gene (reference sequence) sets CDR1 to MNHEY and CDR2 to SMNVEV. There are 13 amino acids in the CDR3, from cysteine to phenylalanine inclusive. The entry retains the CDR3 DNA only, 39 bases that are in frame from base 1. The junction carries 7 bases between V and J, which are trimmed by 5 bases and 3 bases respectively. The sequencing sample was made of naive CD4+ T cells from blood. Sample cell subset or site, as interpreted from the label and publication: true naive CD4+ T cells. This chain is built from TRBV27 and TRBJ2-2; the D gene is perhaps TRBD1, from 5 matching bases. The sequence was collected from a woman in her twenties or thirties with type 1 diabetes. The CDR3 amino acid sequence is: CASSIRDTGELFF. The bases are TGTGCCAGCAGTATCAGGGACACCGGGGAGCTGTTTTTT.